The rows below give T cell receptor beta chains drawn from one sample of a study of T-cell memory formation after mild COVID-19. TCRdb analysed the 5' RACE reads with MiXCR anew, one entry per CDR3 protein. The sample consists of around 180,000 distinct CDR3 sequences, 16% of them appearing once. Sequencing was performed on PBMCs or a T cell subset sorted from them (not recorded which). Receptors originate from an adult woman who had mild COVID-19 (a few samples of this study predate the infection). Cell type and time point are not known. The CDR3 runs from the conserved cysteine through the conserved F or W.

CASSPFQGQTYNSPLHF	17	TRBV3-1	TRBJ1-6
CASSLETSGRFSNTGELFF	19	TRBV11-2	TRBJ2-2
CASSLVGAGETQYF	14	TRBV7-9	TRBJ2-5
CSARPDLYEQYF	12	TRBV20-1	TRBJ2-7
CASSWDRGTKNYGYTF	16	TRBV5-1	TRBJ1-2
CASSFDMGSEQFF	13	TRBV12-3/TRBV12-4	TRBJ2-1
CASSQRDSDWTEAFF	15	TRBV4-1	TRBJ1-1
CASAPQGYSNQPQHF	15	TRBV12-5	TRBJ1-5
CASSRISTPMNTEAFF	16	TRBV13	TRBJ1-1
CASSLRGATYEQYF	14	TRBV7-8	TRBJ2-7
CASIRLAVGYEQYF	14	TRBV2	TRBJ2-7
CASSLGRIATNEKLFF	16	TRBV5-1	TRBJ1-4
CASSLGSVTSFF	12	TRBV7-9	TRBJ1-1
CASSLTSLTDTQYF	14	TRBV7-6	TRBJ2-3
CASSLDVHSNTGELFF	16	TRBV12-3/TRBV12-4	TRBJ2-2
CASSPDRGRGGYTF	14	TRBV6-5	TRBJ1-2
CASSSGSRGRKETQYF	16	TRBV4-2	TRBJ2-5
CSALGGTSGDTEQFF	15	TRBV29-1	TRBJ2-1
CASSDVETQYF	11	TRBV9	TRBJ2-5
CSAGSGQRVYGYTF	14	TRBV20-1	TRBJ1-2
CASSLLGQGRTRNTEAFF	18	TRBV7-9	TRBJ1-1
CSVVPAGGLNEQFF	14	TRBV29-1	TRBJ2-1
CSARDFLAGNLGELFF	16	TRBV20-1	TRBJ2-2
CASSPGRAGFTDTQYF	16	TRBV5-1	TRBJ2-3
CSVDHLQGRLQFF	13	TRBV29-1	TRBJ2-1
CASSYSRKGTYNEQFF	16	TRBV6-5	TRBJ2-1
CATERDRGYEQYF	13	TRBV15	TRBJ2-7
CASSFGLAGPTDTQYF	16	TRBV12-3/TRBV12-4	TRBJ2-3
CSAMLERANQYF	12	TRBV29-1	TRBJ2-7
CASSPWTGTNTGELFF	16	TRBV14	TRBJ2-2
CASSYSLLREGLREQYF	17	TRBV6-2/TRBV6-3	TRBJ2-7
CASSRSGSNTGELFF	15	TRBV7-6	TRBJ2-2
CATSARSQGGEDF	13	TRBV15	TRBJ2-7
CASSHNDGMWAFF	13	TRBV6-1	TRBJ1-1
CASRPAGGHTTSTDTQYF	18	TRBV5-1	TRBJ2-3
CASSPNQVKNIQYF	14	TRBV18	TRBJ2-4
CAWSVGLAGGIDEQYF	16	TRBV30	TRBJ2-7
CASSLPGSFVYTDTQYF	17	TRBV5-6	TRBJ2-3
CASSQINTEAFF	12	TRBV14	TRBJ1-1
CSATRTGINYGYTF	14	TRBV20-1	TRBJ1-2
CASSVDLGTEAFF	13	TRBV9	TRBJ1-1
CASSPTGVVTEAFF	14	TRBV4-1	TRBJ1-1
CASSSGPQGPEKLFF	15	TRBV12-3/TRBV12-4	TRBJ1-4
CASSQLAGGFDSYNEQFF	18	TRBV4-2	TRBJ2-1
CSARQRQGVWYEQYF	15	TRBV20-1	TRBJ2-7
CASSLEQGNSPLHF	14	TRBV11-3	TRBJ1-6
CASSTGTSGRSETQYF	16	TRBV5-4	TRBJ2-5
CASSSPRDRGYGEQYF	16	TRBV6-2/TRBV6-3	TRBJ2-7
CASSLVFGSYNEQFF	15	TRBV5-5	TRBJ2-1
CASRRTSGNTGELFF	15	TRBV6-6	TRBJ2-2
CATATWTKDTQYF	13	TRBV12-3/TRBV12-4	TRBJ2-3
CASSQRDGRNEQFF	14	TRBV18	TRBJ2-1
CAGRLGRLDEQYF	13	TRBV21-1	TRBJ2-7
CASSLLGTSEKLFF	14	TRBV5-1	TRBJ1-4
CASSLRTLPETQYF	14	TRBV7-9	TRBJ2-5
CAISALAENSPLHF	14	TRBV10-3	TRBJ1-6
CSAVPGAGGGEQYF	14	TRBV20-1	TRBJ2-7
CASSLQRRDYEQYF	14	TRBV18	TRBJ2-7
CASKKTGSYEQYF	13	TRBV27	TRBJ2-7
CASSPDLTGKGDTIYF	16	TRBV5-1	TRBJ1-3